The 7 T cell receptor beta chains below were found in one sample sequenced in a study of cytomegalovirus exposure and HLA in healthy donors. In the PCR, 60 Vbeta and 13 Jbeta primers were used. Produced via immunoSEQ multiplex PCR; TCRdb's table is partial and in-frame only. The sample carries under 200,000 clones, more than 9.5% recorded once. Sequenced input: PBMCs. All receptors derive from a man between 50 and 59 years old in good health and CMV-seropositive.

Here the CDR3 reads CASTTDRSSYNSPLHF. In DNA form, the CDR3 reads TGTGCCAGTACGACGGACAGGAGCTCCTATAATTCACCCCTCCACTTT. The chain recombines TRBV19 with TRBJ1-6; 7 nucleotides align to TRBD1. The germline gives CDR1 LNHDA, CDR2 SQIVND (reference sequence). After removal of 7 bases from V and 0 bases from J, the junction contained 6 bases not matched to a gene. This CDR3 has 16 residues.

The chain has TRBV28 and TRBJ1-2, with 7 bases that match TRBD1. Germline V lookup: CDR1 MDHEN, CDR2 SYDVKM. V was pared by 6 bases and J by 6 bases, with 7 bases of the junction left unmatched. The CDR3 has 13 residues. CDR3 loop: CASSTDRRNGYTF. In DNA form, the CDR3 reads TGTGCCAGCAGCACGGACAGGCGAAATGGCTACACCTTC.

The chain joins TRBV7-9 to TRBJ1-4; D gene uncertain. V was pared by 5 bases and J by 2 bases, with 6 bases between. The germline V gene encodes CDR1 SEHNR and CDR2 FQNEAQ (reference sequence). The CDR3 runs to 13 residues. The CDR3 region is CASSPLTNEKLFF. CDR3 bases: TGTGCCAGCAGCCCCCTTACTAATGAAAAACTGTTTTTT.

The sample holds one count of this clone. The gene calls are TRBV7-8 and TRBJ2-3, with 11 bases aligning to TRBD1. Germline CDR1 reads SGHVS; CDR2 reads FQNEAQ. This CDR3 has 16 amino acids. The V gene end was trimmed by 3 bases and the J gene end by 3 bases; junction bases not matched to a gene: 5. This CDR3 reads CASSFLGQGATDTQYF. In DNA form, the CDR3 reads TGTGCCAGCAGCTTCCTCGGACAGGGGGCAACAGATACGCAGTATTTT.

Turning to this clone: The sample holds other DNA sequences that translate to the same CDR3. The J gene is TRBJ1-5, the V gene TRBV7-2, with a tentative D call TRBD1 (5 bases). V lost 1 base and J lost 6, with 7 bases in between. The CDR3 consists of 13 residues. The germline V gene encodes CDR1 SGHTA and CDR2 FQGNSA. CDR3 sequence (DNA): TGTGCCAGCAGCTTAGGCAGGGCTCAGCCCCAGCATTTT. The encoded protein is CASSLGRAQPQHF.

A few counts support this clone. The chain has TRBV5-4 and TRBJ2-5; 8 bases fit TRBD2. Looked up from germline, CDR1 is SGHNT and CDR2 is YYREEE (reference sequence). The CDR3 contains 15 residues. The J segment lost 2 bases and the V segment lost 2 bases, leaving 5 bases of the junction unmatched. The chain's CDR3 is CASSFPLAEQETQYF. The CDR3 DNA reads TGTGCCAGCAGCTTCCCACTAGCGGAACAAGAGACCCAGTACTTC.

The chain links TRBV19 to TRBJ1-5; a possible D gene is TRBD1 (6 bases). The V end lost 2 bases, the J end lost 2 bases, and 10 bases lay between the germline ends. The CDR3 sequence is 15 residues long. Germline V CDR1 and CDR2: LNHDA, SQIVND (reference sequence). The CDR3 loop reads CASSIYRQGNQPQHF. The DNA for the CDR3 is TGTGCCAGTAGTATATATAGACAGGGCAATCAGCCCCAGCATTTT.